Below, 5 T cell receptor beta chains from the same sample are listed, as sequenced in a study of regulatory T cells in long-lasting Graves disease. Arm-PCR of CDR3 regions and iRepertoire HTBI primers were the basis on which TCR beta libraries were built. MiXCR was run by TCRdb on the multiplex PCR reads, yielding one entry per CDR3 protein. The data contain about 350,000 distinct CDR3 sequences, roughly a sixth of them singletons. Time point described: newly diagnosed GD, antithyroid drugs for less than 3 months. Following extraction of RNA from PBMCs, that RNA was used to make the TCR library. These data are also associated with another study on T cells in Graves' hyperthyroidism and ophthalmopathy.

Here the sequenced sample was peripheral blood mononuclear cells (PBMCs), taken at new diagnosis, from a patient treated with antithyroid drugs. The receptor set was obtained from a man between 35 and 55 years old with Graves disease.

This clonotype appeared many times. At one end the junction does not follow the germline gene, possibly because of a read error. This chain links TRBV5-1 with TRBJ1-4; D is ambiguous. The germline CDR1 and CDR2 sequences are SGHRS and YFSETQ. This CDR3 spans 14 amino acids. CDR3 nucleotide sequence: TGTGCCAGCAGCTTAGATACAACTAATGAAAAACTGTTTTTT. It is translated as CASSLDTTNEKLFF. The whole variable domain, filled in from reference TRBV5-1 and TRBJ1-4, reads KAGVTQTPRYLIKTRGQQVTLSCSPISGHRSVSWYQQTPGQGLQFLFEYFSETQRNKGNFPGRFSGRQFSNSRSEMNVSTLELGDSALYLCASSLDTTNEKLFFGSGTQLSVL.

The rearrangement uses TRBV20-1 and TRBJ2-7; 7 bases map to TRBD2. This CDR3 region has 15 residues. V dropped 1 base and J dropped 3; count of bases not matched to a gene: 9. From germline, CDR1 is DFQATT and CDR2 SNEGSKA (reference sequence). CDR3 sequence: CSARAGTKLFYEQYF. The CDR3 nucleotides read TGCAGTGCTAGAGCCGGGACTAAACTATTCTACGAGCAGTACTTC.

At least ten counts were recorded for this clonotype. A read error may produce the germline difference seen at one junction end. The genes are TRBV2 and TRBJ1-1, with D perhaps matching TRBD1 (6 bases). Germline CDR1 SNHLY, CDR2 FYNNEI. CDR3 size: 13 residues. The CDR3 protein is CASREVTGTEAFF. CDR3 bases: TGTGCCAGCAGGGAAGTGACAGGCACTGAAGCTTTCTTT. Based on the CDR3 plus reference TRBV2 and TRBJ1-1, the full variable domain is EPEVTQTPSHQVTQMGQEVILRCVPISNHLYFYWYRQILGQKVEFLVSFYNNEISEKSEIFDDQFSVERPDGSNFTLKIRSTKLEDSAMYFCASREVTGTEAFFGQGTRLTVV.

The table lists this clonotype with many counts. V and J are TRBV5-6 and TRBJ1-1; D unclear. Germline V gene lookup returns CDR1 SGHDT and CDR2 YYEEEE. The V end was cut by 0 bases, the J end by 2 bases, with 11 bases between. This CDR3 has 15 residues. CDR3 in amino acids: CASSLAFRVNTEAFF. Here the CDR3 DNA reads TGTGCCAGCAGCTTGGCTTTCCGAGTCAACACTGAAGCTTTCTTT.

DNA of the CDR3: TGCAGCGCCCAACCGAGAACAAAGGAGACCCAGTACTTC. This gives the protein CSAQPRTKETQYF. This chain links TRBV29-1 with TRBJ2-1; no clear D. Gene TRBJ2-5 matches the end of the DNA better, so the J call may be wrong. The V gene's germline CDR1 is SQVTM and CDR2 ANQGSEA. The CDR3 sequence is 13 residues long.